This T cell receptor beta chain was identified during a study of breast tumors, draining lymph nodes, adjacent tissues. The study's findings and limits: Findings are consistent with lymph node origin and intratumoral expansion of most tumor T cells. Luminal-like breast cancer showed significantly greater tumor-nontumor repertoire similarity than basal-like breast cancer did.

Germline V lookup: CDR1 ENHRY, CDR2 SYGVKD. Between the trimmed V and J ends, which lost 7 bases and 2 bases, there was a span of 12 bases. The CDR3 has 13 amino acids. Axillary draining lymph nodes of breast cancer patients supplied the node samples. TCRdb ran MiXCR on the multiplex PCR reads and lists one entry per CDR3 protein. The sample yields under 150,000 distinct CDR3 sequences, 21% seen once. The table lists this clonotype with many counts. As yet, its antigen is unknown. The sequenced sample consisted of axillary lymph node tissue. The clonotype was recovered from a female donor with breast cancer. Some clones in this sample may be carry-over from other donors' samples. This chain uses TRBV10-3 with TRBJ2-7; D is possibly TRBD1 (6 bases). This CDR3 reads CAIMGQGTYEQYF. CDR3 in DNA: TGTGCCATCATGGGCCAGGGGACCTACGAGCAGTACTTC.